The rows below give T cell receptor beta chains drawn from one sample of a study of T cells after yellow fever vaccination. TCRdb itself ran the 5' RACE reads through MiXCR, one entry per CDR3 protein. The sample lists 100,000 to 150,000 distinct CDR3 sequences; roughly 10% were seen once. The input for sequencing was CD8+ T cells sorted from PBMCs, taken on the day of the yellow fever booster vaccination. The receptors here all came from a man in his late teens or twenties who received the YFV17D yellow fever vaccine. The CDR3 runs from the conserved cysteine through the conserved F or W. The order of the fields is V gene, CDR3 length, D gene, J gene, clone size, CDR3 protein, CDR3 DNA. A D gene is named only where the DNA matches it firmly. Clone size appears in some rows only: once, few, many, or a class for an expanded clone.

V gene: TRBV2
CDR3 length: 16
D gene: .
J gene: TRBJ1-6
clone size: few
CDR3 protein: CASSDGVSSDNSPLHF
CDR3 DNA: TGTGCCAGCAGTGACGGGGTCTCGTCTGATAATTCACCCCTCCACTTT

V gene: TRBV24-1
CDR3 length: 15
D gene: .
J gene: TRBJ1-5
clone size: few
CDR3 protein: CATSDRGRLDQPQHF
CDR3 DNA: TGTGCCACCAGTGACCGCGGACGGTTGGATCAGCCCCAGCATTTT

V gene: TRBV4-2
CDR3 length: 18
D gene: TRBD1
J gene: TRBJ2-3
clone size: few
CDR3 protein: CASSQDRAGTGVTDTQYF
CDR3 DNA: TGTGCCAGCAGCCAAGATCGAGCCGGGACAGGGGTAACAGATACGCAGTATTTT

V gene: TRBV27
CDR3 length: 16
D gene: TRBD1
J gene: TRBJ2-3
clone size: .
CDR3 protein: CASSTGQGDREDTQYF
CDR3 DNA: TGTGCCAGCAGTACGGGACAGGGGGATAGAGAAGATACGCAGTATTTT

V gene: TRBV25-1
CDR3 length: 16
D gene: .
J gene: TRBJ1-2
clone size: few
CDR3 protein: CASSGGLQFAGYGYTF
CDR3 DNA: TGTGCCAGCAGTGGAGGACTGCAGTTCGCAGGCTATGGCTACACCTTC

V gene: TRBV7-9
CDR3 length: 18
D gene: TRBD2
J gene: TRBJ2-2
clone size: few
CDR3 protein: CASSSAERTSGHTGELFF
CDR3 DNA: TGTGCCAGCAGCTCCGCAGAGAGGACTAGCGGACACACCGGGGAGCTGTTTTTT

V gene: TRBV4-3
CDR3 length: 16
D gene: TRBD1
J gene: TRBJ2-2
clone size: many
CDR3 protein: CASSQDPGQGSGELFF
CDR3 DNA: TGCGCCAGCAGCCAAGATCCGGGACAGGGCTCCGGGGAGCTGTTTTTT

V gene: TRBV27
CDR3 length: 15
D gene: .
J gene: TRBJ1-1
clone size: .
CDR3 protein: CASSSPTKFNTEAFF
CDR3 DNA: TGTGCCAGCAGCTCCCCGACTAAGTTCAACACTGAAGCTTTCTTT

V gene: TRBV7-9
CDR3 length: 14
D gene: .
J gene: TRBJ2-7
clone size: .
CDR3 protein: CASSLTGTSYEQYF
CDR3 DNA: TGTGCCAGCAGCTTAACGGGGACTTCCTACGAGCAGTACTTC

V gene: TRBV12-5
CDR3 length: 14
D gene: TRBD2
J gene: TRBJ2-1
clone size: .
CDR3 protein: CASGFGLAGNEQFF
CDR3 DNA: TGTGCTAGTGGTTTCGGGCTAGCGGGGAATGAGCAGTTCTTC

V gene: TRBV27
CDR3 length: 12
D gene: .
J gene: TRBJ2-3
clone size: few
CDR3 protein: CASRSDSGTQYF
CDR3 DNA: TGTGCCAGCAGATCGGACAGCGGTACGCAGTATTTT

V gene: TRBV7-2
CDR3 length: 14
D gene: .
J gene: TRBJ2-4
clone size: .
CDR3 protein: CATSGALPKNIQYF
CDR3 DNA: TGTGCCACTTCTGGGGCCCTCCCCAAAAACATTCAGTACTTC

V gene: TRBV15
CDR3 length: 15
D gene: TRBD1
J gene: TRBJ1-1
clone size: .
CDR3 protein: CATSRDRMGNTEAFF
CDR3 DNA: TGTGCCACGAGTCGGGACAGGATGGGGAATACTGAAGCTTTCTTT

V gene: TRBV5-1
CDR3 length: 15
D gene: .
J gene: TRBJ1-2
clone size: few
CDR3 protein: CASSARDFANYGYTF
CDR3 DNA: TGCGCCAGCAGCGCCCGGGACTTCGCTAACTATGGCTACACCTTC

V gene: TRBV7-9
CDR3 length: 13
D gene: .
J gene: TRBJ2-7
clone size: .
CDR3 protein: CASSPARFYEQYF
CDR3 DNA: TGTGCCAGCAGCCCTGCACGATTTTACGAGCAGTACTTC

V gene: TRBV7-3
CDR3 length: 16
D gene: TRBD2
J gene: TRBJ2-3
clone size: few
CDR3 protein: CASSQEAGGPTDTQYF
CDR3 DNA: TGTGCCAGCAGCCAAGAAGCGGGGGGGCCAACAGATACGCAGTATTTT

V gene: TRBV4-1
CDR3 length: 15
D gene: .
J gene: TRBJ2-1
clone size: many
CDR3 protein: CASSQDTDSYNEQFF
CDR3 DNA: TGCGCCAGCAGCCAAGATACGGACTCCTACAATGAGCAGTTCTTC

V gene: TRBV2
CDR3 length: 16
D gene: TRBD2
J gene: TRBJ2-3
clone size: few
CDR3 protein: CASSSRLAGGLTTQYF
CDR3 DNA: TGTGCCAGCAGTTCGCGACTAGCGGGGGGCCTCACTACGCAGTATTTT

V gene: TRBV4-1
CDR3 length: 15
D gene: TRBD2
J gene: TRBJ2-1
clone size: many
CDR3 protein: CASSQGGGAYSEQFF
CDR3 DNA: TGCGCCAGCAGCCAAGGCGGGGGGGCCTACAGTGAGCAGTTCTTC

V gene: TRBV6-1
CDR3 length: 13
D gene: .
J gene: TRBJ1-1
clone size: .
CDR3 protein: CDSSENGYTEAFF
CDR3 DNA: TGTGACAGCAGTGAAAATGGTTACACTGAAGCTTTCTTT

V gene: TRBV6-2/TRBV6-3
CDR3 length: 17
D gene: .
J gene: TRBJ1-5
clone size: .
CDR3 protein: CASSYAEGSHGNQPQHF
CDR3 DNA: TGTGCCAGCAGTTACGCGGAAGGCAGCCACGGCAATCAGCCCCAGCATTTT

V gene: TRBV10-2
CDR3 length: 15
D gene: TRBD1
J gene: TRBJ1-5
clone size: .
CDR3 protein: CASRRSDDRAQPQHF
CDR3 DNA: TGCGCCAGCAGAAGATCGGACGACAGGGCCCAGCCCCAGCATTTT

V gene: TRBV14
CDR3 length: 16
D gene: .
J gene: TRBJ2-6
clone size: few
CDR3 protein: CASSQDGGWGANVLTF
CDR3 DNA: TGTGCCAGCAGCCAAGATGGAGGGTGGGGGGCCAACGTCCTGACTTTC

V gene: TRBV6-5
CDR3 length: 13
D gene: .
J gene: TRBJ1-1
clone size: few
CDR3 protein: CASSYGRITEAFF
CDR3 DNA: TGTGCCAGCAGTTACGGGCGGATCACTGAAGCTTTCTTT

V gene: TRBV5-1
CDR3 length: 15
D gene: .
J gene: TRBJ2-2
clone size: few
CDR3 protein: CASSQTNRETGELFF
CDR3 DNA: TGCGCCAGCAGCCAGACTAACAGGGAAACCGGGGAGCTGTTTTTT

V gene: TRBV7-2
CDR3 length: 16
D gene: .
J gene: TRBJ2-1
clone size: many
CDR3 protein: CASSPTMISRYNEQFF
CDR3 DNA: TGTGCCAGCAGCCCGACAATGATAAGCCGATACAATGAGCAGTTCTTC

V gene: TRBV6-5
CDR3 length: 14
D gene: .
J gene: TRBJ1-1
clone size: .
CDR3 protein: CASSYGGANTEAFF
CDR3 DNA: TGTGCCAGCAGTTACGGGGGAGCGAACACTGAAGCTTTCTTT

V gene: TRBV7-9
CDR3 length: 14
D gene: .
J gene: TRBJ2-7
clone size: .
CDR3 protein: CASSFVGGAGEQYF
CDR3 DNA: TGTGCCAGCAGCTTTGTGGGGGGGGCCGGAGAGCAGTACTTC

V gene: TRBV4-3
CDR3 length: 16
D gene: .
J gene: TRBJ2-5
clone size: many
CDR3 protein: CASSQDVRTWWYTQYF
CDR3 DNA: TGCGCCAGCAGCCAAGATGTCCGGACCTGGTGGTACACCCAGTACTTC

V gene: TRBV6-6
CDR3 length: 14
D gene: .
J gene: TRBJ2-1
clone size: few
CDR3 protein: CASSYSGGISEQFF
CDR3 DNA: TGTGCCAGCAGTTACTCGGGTGGAATCAGTGAGCAGTTCTTC

V gene: TRBV9
CDR3 length: 17
D gene: .
J gene: TRBJ2-7
clone size: .
CDR3 protein: CASSAHAAEWTHYEQYF
CDR3 DNA: TGTGCCAGCAGCGCACACGCCGCAGAATGGACACACTACGAGCAGTACTTC

V gene: TRBV6-1
CDR3 length: 14
D gene: TRBD2
J gene: TRBJ2-1
clone size: few
CDR3 protein: CATLLAGEYNEQFF
CDR3 DNA: TGTGCCACTTTACTAGCGGGGGAGTACAATGAGCAGTTCTTC

V gene: TRBV6-5
CDR3 length: 14
D gene: .
J gene: TRBJ1-4
clone size: .
CDR3 protein: CASGVGARDEKLFF
CDR3 DNA: TGTGCCAGCGGTGTGGGGGCGCGAGATGAAAAACTGTTTTTT

V gene: TRBV29-1
CDR3 length: 10
D gene: TRBD1
J gene: TRBJ2-7
clone size: few
CDR3 protein: CNRGSYEQYF
CDR3 DNA: TGCAACAGGGGCTCCTACGAGCAGTACTTC

V gene: TRBV4-1
CDR3 length: 14
D gene: .
J gene: TRBJ2-7
clone size: few
CDR3 protein: CASSQTGNGYEQYF
CDR3 DNA: TGCGCCAGCAGCCAAACAGGGAATGGGTACGAGCAGTACTTC

V gene: TRBV29-1
CDR3 length: 12
D gene: .
J gene: TRBJ2-5
clone size: many
CDR3 protein: CSVDTNQETQYF
CDR3 DNA: TGCAGCGTTGATACAAACCAAGAGACCCAGTACTTC

V gene: TRBV7-9
CDR3 length: 16
D gene: TRBD2
J gene: TRBJ2-5
clone size: .
CDR3 protein: CASSLGTSGGSETQYF
CDR3 DNA: TGTGCCAGCAGCCTAGGGACTAGCGGGGGAAGTGAGACCCAGTACTTC

V gene: TRBV9
CDR3 length: 13
D gene: .
J gene: TRBJ2-2
clone size: .
CDR3 protein: CASSVGVPGELFF
CDR3 DNA: TGTGCCAGCAGCGTAGGGGTTCCCGGGGAGCTGTTTTTT

V gene: TRBV7-8
CDR3 length: 14
D gene: TRBD2
J gene: TRBJ2-5
clone size: .
CDR3 protein: CASSLVGGMETQYF
CDR3 DNA: TGTGCCAGCAGCTTAGTGGGGGGGATGGAGACCCAGTACTTC

V gene: TRBV7-8
CDR3 length: 16
D gene: .
J gene: TRBJ1-5
clone size: many
CDR3 protein: CASSLNSLSPNQPQHF
CDR3 DNA: TGTGCCAGCAGTCTGAACAGCCTATCCCCCAATCAGCCCCAGCATTTT

V gene: TRBV4-2
CDR3 length: 15
D gene: .
J gene: TRBJ1-5
clone size: few
CDR3 protein: CASSQEGMGNQPQHF
CDR3 DNA: TGTGCCAGCAGCCAGGAGGGGATGGGCAATCAGCCCCAGCATTTT

V gene: TRBV28
CDR3 length: 12
D gene: TRBD1
J gene: TRBJ1-1
clone size: few
CDR3 protein: CASSFRTGEAFF
CDR3 DNA: TGTGCCAGCAGTTTCCGGACAGGTGAAGCTTTCTTT

V gene: TRBV29-1
CDR3 length: 13
D gene: .
J gene: TRBJ1-1
clone size: .
CDR3 protein: CSVEPQGHTEAFF
CDR3 DNA: TGCAGCGTTGAACCCCAGGGGCACACTGAAGCTTTCTTT

V gene: TRBV9
CDR3 length: 17
D gene: .
J gene: TRBJ1-6
clone size: few
CDR3 protein: CASSVAGVSAYNSPLHF
CDR3 DNA: TGTGCCAGCAGCGTAGCAGGGGTGTCGGCCTATAATTCACCCCTCCACTTT

V gene: TRBV28
CDR3 length: 17
D gene: .
J gene: TRBJ2-1
clone size: .
CDR3 protein: CASSPSDTQLLWNEQFF
CDR3 DNA: TGTGCCAGCAGTCCTTCGGACACACAACTCCTATGGAATGAGCAGTTCTTC

V gene: TRBV19
CDR3 length: 17
D gene: TRBD1
J gene: TRBJ1-1
clone size: .
CDR3 protein: CASSIGHLRGMNTEAFF
CDR3 DNA: TGTGCCAGTAGTATCGGTCACCTCAGGGGGATGAACACTGAAGCTTTCTTT

V gene: TRBV7-6
CDR3 length: 18
D gene: TRBD1
J gene: TRBJ1-1
clone size: .
CDR3 protein: CASSFNPDRVNMNTEAFF
CDR3 DNA: TGTGCCAGCAGCTTCAACCCCGACAGGGTGAACATGAACACTGAAGCTTTCTTT

V gene: TRBV29-1
CDR3 length: 11
D gene: .
J gene: TRBJ1-1
clone size: .
CDR3 protein: CSVGVGTRAFF
CDR3 DNA: TGCAGCGTGGGGGTTGGGACTAGAGCTTTCTTT

V gene: TRBV4-2
CDR3 length: 16
D gene: TRBD2
J gene: TRBJ2-7
clone size: few
CDR3 protein: CASSQSSAGTSYEQYF
CDR3 DNA: TGTGCCAGCAGCCAATCCTCAGCGGGGACCTCCTACGAGCAGTACTTC

V gene: TRBV5-1
CDR3 length: 17
D gene: TRBD1
J gene: TRBJ1-6
clone size: once
CDR3 protein: CASSLRPDRGSNSPLHF
CDR3 DNA: TGCGCCAGCAGCTTGCGCCCGGACAGGGGGTCAAATTCACCCCTCCACTTT

V gene: TRBV19
CDR3 length: 12
D gene: .
J gene: TRBJ2-2
clone size: .
CDR3 protein: CASSGDTGELFF
CDR3 DNA: TGTGCCAGTAGTGGGGACACCGGGGAGCTGTTTTTT

V gene: TRBV5-1
CDR3 length: 13
D gene: TRBD1
J gene: TRBJ1-2
clone size: .
CDR3 protein: CASSFRGQSGYTF
CDR3 DNA: TGCGCCAGCAGCTTTAGGGGGCAAAGTGGCTACACCTTC

V gene: TRBV6-5
CDR3 length: 14
D gene: .
J gene: TRBJ2-1
clone size: .
CDR3 protein: CASRSSGYYNEQFF
CDR3 DNA: TGTGCCAGCAGAAGTAGCGGATACTACAATGAGCAGTTCTTC

V gene: TRBV6-1
CDR3 length: 15
D gene: TRBD2
J gene: TRBJ2-7
clone size: .
CDR3 protein: CASSTWEGRPYEQYF
CDR3 DNA: TGTGCCAGCAGCACCTGGGAGGGGCGGCCTTACGAGCAGTACTTC

V gene: TRBV13
CDR3 length: 13
D gene: .
J gene: TRBJ1-1
clone size: few
CDR3 protein: CASSLGQNTEAFF
CDR3 DNA: TGTGCCAGCAGCTTGGGGCAGAACACTGAAGCTTTCTTT

V gene: TRBV9
CDR3 length: 15
D gene: .
J gene: TRBJ2-1
clone size: many
CDR3 protein: CASSVGGRIYNEQFF
CDR3 DNA: TGTGCCAGCAGCGTAGGGGGCAGAATTTACAATGAGCAGTTCTTC

V gene: TRBV9
CDR3 length: 15
D gene: TRBD1
J gene: TRBJ2-1
clone size: .
CDR3 protein: CASSTRDRGQNEQFF
CDR3 DNA: TGTGCCAGCAGCACCCGGGACAGGGGGCAGAATGAGCAGTTCTTC

V gene: TRBV30
CDR3 length: 12
D gene: .
J gene: TRBJ1-3
clone size: .
CDR3 protein: CAWRNLGNTIYF
CDR3 DNA: TGTGCCTGGAGGAATCTTGGAAACACCATATATTTT

V gene: TRBV7-9
CDR3 length: 13
D gene: .
J gene: TRBJ2-1
clone size: many
CDR3 protein: CASERGSYNEQFF
CDR3 DNA: TGTGCCAGCGAGAGGGGGTCGTACAATGAGCAGTTCTTC

V gene: TRBV4-3
CDR3 length: 18
D gene: .
J gene: TRBJ1-5
clone size: few
CDR3 protein: CASSQDVWGGTGLGPQHF
CDR3 DNA: TGCGCCAGCAGCCAAGATGTTTGGGGCGGAACAGGTTTAGGGCCCCAGCATTTT